The 19 T cell receptor beta chains below all came from one sample that was sequenced in a study of T cell responses to AZD1222 COVID-19 vaccine. Sequenced by immunoSEQ multiplex PCR; TCRdb stores in-frame clones only, minus some. This table has about 140,000 clones, around nine tenths appearing once. The specimen was peripheral blood, collected on day 0 of AZD1222 vaccination. The receptors derive from an adult in good health.

The V gene is TRBV11-3, the J gene TRBJ2-7; D might be TRBD1 (6 bases). The CDR3 consists of 15 residues. The ends were cut back, 5 bases at V and 0 bases at J, with 14 bases in the middle. Germline CDR1 and CDR2: SGHNT and YENEEA. The CDR3 region is CASSPTRGSSYEQYF. CDR3 bases: TGTGCCAGCAGCCCGACGAGGGGGAGCTCCTACGAGCAGTACTTC.

This rearrangement joins TRBV27 to TRBJ1-1, with D tentatively TRBD1 (6 bases). The CDR3 loop spans 16 amino acids. Germline-derived CDR1 and CDR2 are MNHEY and SMNVEV (reference sequence). With 5 bases removed from V and 4 bases from J, the gap between germline ends came to 20 bases. CDR3 in DNA: TGTGCCAGCAGTCCCTTGGGACACCACGAGGTCACTGAAGCTTTCTTT. This encodes CASSPLGHHEVTEAFF.

V gene TRBV5-1 combines with J gene TRBJ2-3; 10 nucleotides agree with TRBD1. The length of the CDR3 is 16 residues. Trimming removed 0 bases from V and 4 bases from J; junction bases left unmatched: 5. Germline loops: CDR1 SGHRS, CDR2 YFSETQ. The CDR3 reads CASSLGGTGVADTQYF. The CDR3 bases are TGCGCCAGCAGCTTGGGTGGGACAGGGGTGGCAGATACGCAGTATTTT.

The chain is built from TRBV29-1 and TRBJ1-5; unclear D gene. The ends were cut back, 4 bases at V and 6 bases at J, with 7 bases in the middle. Germline values: CDR1 SQVTM, CDR2 ANQGSEA. The CDR3 extends over 11 amino acids. Written as DNA, the CDR3 is TGCAGCGTTGGGGGTGGTCAGCCCCAGCATTTT. It yields the protein CSVGGGQPQHF.

The J gene is TRBJ1-1, the V gene TRBV2; a possible D gene is TRBD1 (5 bases). V dropped 6 bases and J dropped 6 bases, with 14 bases sitting between them. The germline V gene has CDR1 SNHLY and CDR2 FYNNEI. The CDR3 length is 13 residues. The CDR3 sequence is CASRQGGVSEAFF. The CDR3, as DNA: TGTGCCAGCAGGCAGGGCGGGGTCTCTGAAGCTTTCTTT.

The chain has TRBV5-1 and TRBJ1-1, with 7 bases matching TRBD1. The CDR3 is 16 amino acids. J lost 4 bases, V lost 2 bases, and 11 bases had no gene match. CDR1 is SGHRS and CDR2 is YFSETQ in the germline V gene. CDR3 bases: TGCGCCAGCAGCTTAATACAGGGGACCCCGGTCACTGAAGCTTTCTTT. This encodes CASSLIQGTPVTEAFF.

The V and J genes are TRBV7-2 and TRBJ2-1, with 7 bases matching TRBD2. The junction had 7 bases not matched to a gene; V was cut back by 0 bases and J by 2 bases. From germline, CDR1 is SGHTA and CDR2 FQGNSA. The CDR3 runs 17 residues. DNA of the CDR3: TGTGCCAGCAGCTTAGCTGGGGGGGGAACAGCCTACAATGAGCAGTTCTTC. Protein: CASSLAGGGTAYNEQFF.

The chain couples TRBV4-1 to TRBJ1-4; the D is unclear. The CDR3 has 16 residues. Germline V gene data show CDR1 as MGHRA and CDR2 as YSYEKL. V was shortened by 4 bases and J by 7 bases, with 19 bases between the two germline ends. CDR3 amino acids: CASSPINAGLGEKLFF. The CDR3 DNA is TGCGCCAGCAGCCCTATAAATGCCGGCCTGGGTGAAAAACTGTTTTTT.

This clone showed up just once. V and J are TRBV4-1 and TRBJ2-7, with D perhaps matching TRBD1 (6 bases). The germline V gene encodes CDR1 MGHRA and CDR2 YSYEKL. Trimming left V 0 bases short and J 0 bases short, with 12 bases between. The CDR3 is made up of 16 amino acids. The CDR3 nucleotides read TGCGCCAGCAGCCAAGAGGGGGAACAGGGCTCCTACGAGCAGTACTTC. Amino acid sequence: CASSQEGEQGSYEQYF.

This sequence joins TRBV7-9 and TRBJ1-1, with 10 positions matching TRBD1. Losses at the gene ends were 0 bases for V and 3 bases for J; bases not matched to a gene: 13. CDR3 length: 19 amino acids. The V gene's germline CDR1 is SEHNR and CDR2 FQNEAQ (reference sequence). The CDR3 region is CASSLATGTGEPWDTEAFF. The CDR3, as DNA: TGTGCCAGCAGCTTAGCGACCGGGACAGGGGAACCTTGGGACACTGAAGCTTTCTTT.

In regard to this clone: This specimen includes other DNA sequences encoding the same CDR3. V is TRBV6-5 and J is TRBJ1-1; D gene ambiguous. V dropped 0 bases and J dropped 1 base, with 3 bases sitting between them. This CDR3 spans 13 amino acids. Germline V gives CDR1 MNHEY, CDR2 SVGAGI. The CDR3 protein is CASSYSRNTEAFF. Here the CDR3 DNA reads TGTGCCAGCAGTTACTCCAGGAACACTGAAGCTTTCTTT.

The chain recombines TRBV20-1 with TRBJ2-7; 10 nucleotides match TRBD1. Germline assignment: CDR1 DFQATT and CDR2 SNEGSKA (reference sequence). The CDR3 runs 16 residues. The V and J ends lost 3 bases and 4 bases, in that order; junction bases with no gene match: 12. The CDR3 DNA sequence: TGCAGTGCTAGTAAGCTTGTGACAGGGGGCCGTTACGAGCAGTACTTC. Translation: CSASKLVTGGRYEQYF.

The genes are TRBV6-4 and TRBJ2-6; D remains ambiguous. CDR1 and CDR2 from the germline V gene are MRHNA and SNTAGT. The CDR3 runs 16 residues. V was cut by 3 bases and J by 0 bases, with 9 bases left in between. CDR3 in DNA: TGTGCCAGCAGTGAAAGTGGGCACTCTGGGGCCAACGTCCTGACTTTC. It is translated as CASSESGHSGANVLTF.

This clone was observed once. The chain employs TRBV4-1 and TRBJ2-3, with D possibly being TRBD2 (6 bases). CDR1 is MGHRA, CDR2 YSYEKL, per germline. V was cut by 4 bases and J by 1 base, with 18 bases left in between. CDR3 length: 17 residues. The CDR3 spells CASSPRLDWYRTDTQYF. The DNA of the CDR3 is TGCGCCAGCAGCCCCCGACTAGACTGGTATCGCACAGATACGCAGTATTTT.

The V and J genes are TRBV7-2 and TRBJ2-1, with 8 nucleotides matching TRBD2. The CDR3 spans 14 residues. Germline loops: CDR1 SGHTA, CDR2 FQGNSA. The V and J ends lost 5 bases and 5 bases, in that order; junction bases with no gene match: 5. The DNA of the CDR3 is TGTGCCAGCAGCGCGCGGACTAGCCACAATGAGCAGTTCTTC. It codes for CASSARTSHNEQFF.

The chain carries TRBV7-6 and TRBJ2-7; D may be TRBD1 (7 bases). Germline CDR1 is SGHVS and CDR2 is FNYEAQ. This CDR3 spans 13 amino acids. Trimming shortened V by 5 bases and J by 7 bases, and 15 bases separated the two germline ends. The CDR3, as DNA: TGTGCCAGCAGCCCGGAGGGGGCTCAGGAGCAGTACTTC. Protein: CASSPEGAQEQYF.

V and J are TRBV25-1 and TRBJ1-2; TRBD1 is a possible D gene (5 bases). Germline CDR1 reads MGHDK; CDR2 reads SYGVNS. This CDR3 spans 18 amino acids. The V and J ends lost 2 bases and 6 bases respectively, with 25 bases between them. CDR3 nucleotide sequence: TGTGCCAGCAGTGAAGACGCAGGGAGGTCGATCCAAGGCAATGGCTACACCTTC. It is translated as CASSEDAGRSIQGNGYTF.

The CDR3 DNA is TGTGCCGGGGGAGAGGAGGGCTATGGCTACACCTTC. It encodes CAGGEEGYGYTF. The chain combines TRBV25-1 with TRBJ1-2; weak D call: TRBD1 (5 bases). V was trimmed by 11 bases and J by 4 bases, leaving 14 bases between them. There are 12 residues in the CDR3. Looked up from germline, CDR1 is MGHDK and CDR2 is SYGVNS.

This clone was detected once. The chain is built from TRBV29-1 and TRBJ2-5, with 9 positions matching TRBD1. V lost 7 bases, J lost 6 bases, and 12 bases stayed unmatched. Germline loops: CDR1 SQVTM, CDR2 ANQGSEA. The CDR3 is made up of 14 amino acids. CDR3 in DNA: TGCAGCGCATCTACAGGGGGCAGGGGGAAGACCCAGTACTTC. Protein sequence: CSASTGGRGKTQYF.